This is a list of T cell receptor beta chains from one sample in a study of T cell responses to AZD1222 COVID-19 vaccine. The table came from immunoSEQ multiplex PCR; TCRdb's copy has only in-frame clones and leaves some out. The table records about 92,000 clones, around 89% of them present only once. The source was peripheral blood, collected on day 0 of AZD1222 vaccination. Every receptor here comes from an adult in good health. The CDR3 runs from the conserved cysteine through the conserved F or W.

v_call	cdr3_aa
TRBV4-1	CASSLDSPGFGFNEKLFF
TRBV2	CASSESRDRNSPLHF
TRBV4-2	CASSQEGAEDTEAFF
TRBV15	CATSRDQGYGYTF
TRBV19	CASSNEGTTEAFF
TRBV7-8	CASRMNTEAFF
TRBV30	CAWRVTGYGYTF
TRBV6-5	CASSWGGIGETQYF
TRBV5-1	CASSLDYYEQYF
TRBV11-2	CASSPMTGIGTIYF
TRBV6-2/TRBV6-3	CASSWLGNTEAFF
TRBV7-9	CASSLNRQTEAFF
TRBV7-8	CASSLGEGKVGQPQHF
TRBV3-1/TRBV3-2	CASSTGVGNTIYF
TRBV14	CASSQEGPGQPQHF
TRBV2	CARGQGKNSPLHF
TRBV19	CASSRTGVSYEQYF
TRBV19	CASSIYIHSYNEQFF
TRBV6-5	CASSYLSGGAIGEQFF
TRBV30	CAWSATIGSPLHF
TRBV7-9	CASSPSARTGGNQPQHF
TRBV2	CASSLQGANNSPLHF
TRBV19	CASSMARAAPEGANVLTF
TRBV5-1	CASSPLGGRESPLHF
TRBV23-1	CASSQSVADSNQPQHF
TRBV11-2	CASSPEGYQETQYF
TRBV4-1	CASSQGQGLIEAFF
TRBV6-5	CASQAGGLSTQYF
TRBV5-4	CASTRDGLDGVGGELFF